The 27 T cell receptor beta chains in this list originate from one sample, sequenced in a study of regulatory T cells in long-lasting Graves disease (dated by TCRdb to 2020 to 2022). Receptor amplification or capture employed multiplex PCR. The run used an Illumina HiSeq 4000. To build TCR beta libraries, CDR3 regions were amplified by Arm-PCR using iRepertoire HTBI primers. Using fastp trimming at Q25 and MiXCR clonotype assembly, TCRdb reanalyzed the public sequencing data and kept in-frame beta chains. All rows with the same CDR3 protein become a single entry with the most common DNA and genes. This sample is represented by some 440,000 distinct CDR3 sequences; about a fifth of them were singletons. The ten largest make up about 8.3% of the sample. The time point label corresponds to: persistent/refractory GD, antithyroid drugs over 5 years with positive TRAb. For both TCR sequencing and RNA sequencing, RNA was extracted from PBMCs using TRIzol.

The material was peripheral blood mononuclear cells (PBMCs), obtained when the disease was refractory, from a patient treated with antithyroid drugs. The receptors derive from a female donor with Graves disease.

In its sample, this clonotype was seen many times. The V and J genes are TRBV27 and TRBJ2-7; D possibly corresponds to TRBD2 (6 bases). The CDR3 runs 14 residues. Germline V CDR1 and CDR2: MNHEY, SMNVEV (reference sequence). The V and J ends lost 7 bases and 7 bases respectively, with 20 bases between them. The CDR3 protein is CASTSATGVGEQYF. CDR3 DNA: TGTGCCAGCACCTCTGCGACGGGAGTGGGAGAGCAGTACTTC.

This clonotype has just a few counts. V gene TRBV6-1 combines with J gene TRBJ1-2; 7 bases fit TRBD1. J lost 3 bases, V lost 8 bases, and 12 bases had no gene match. This CDR3 has 15 amino acids. Looked up from germline, CDR1 is MNHNS and CDR2 is SASEGT. The CDR3 coding sequence is TGTGCCAGCTCTACCACCCAGGGGGGCGACTATGGCTACACCTTC. Translating gives CASSTTQGGDYGYTF.

This clonotype was counted only a few times. The chain recombines TRBV5-1 with TRBJ2-7; the match to TRBD2 covers 9 bases. Germline lookup yields CDR1 SGHRS and CDR2 YFSETQ. The CDR3 consists of 16 residues. V trimming: 0 bases; J trimming: 1 base; junction bases outside the gene matches: 5. In DNA, the CDR3 is TGCGCCAGCAGCTTGGAGGGCGGGAGGGGTTCCTACGAGCAGTACTTC. It codes for CASSLEGGRGSYEQYF. The full variable domain, rest sourced from reference TRBV5-1 and TRBJ2-7, is KAGVTQTPRYLIKTRGQQVTLSCSPISGHRSVSWYQQTPGQGLQFLFEYFSETQRNKGNFPGRFSGRQFSNSRSEMNVSTLELGDSALYLCASSLEGGRGSYEQYFGPGTRLTVT.

The chain employs TRBV7-2 and TRBJ2-3, with 12 bases lining up with TRBD2. Trimming removed 5 bases from V and 4 bases from J; junction bases left unmatched: 10. CDR1 and CDR2 (germline): SGHTA, FQGNSA. The CDR3 loop spans 17 amino acids. CDR3 nucleotide sequence: TGTGCCAGCAGCCCCCCCCTAGCGGGAGGGCAGTCAGATACGCAGTATTTT. It translates to CASSPPLAGGQSDTQYF.

J is TRBJ2-7 and V is TRBV11-3; no definite D call. Germline-derived CDR1 and CDR2 are SGHNT and YENEEA. The ends were cut back, 2 bases at V and 3 bases at J, with 8 bases in the middle. This CDR3 is built from 13 residues. This chain's CDR3 is CASSLTSNYEQYF. CDR3 coding DNA: TGTGCCAGCAGCTTAACCAGCAACTACGAGCAGTACTTC.

The chain joins TRBV29-1 to TRBJ1-1; D ambiguous. Germline CDR1 is SQVTM and CDR2 is ANQGSEA. The ends were cut back, 5 bases at V and 0 bases at J, with 10 bases in the middle. The length of the CDR3 is 13 residues. CDR3 sequence reads: CSVSPRMNTEAFF. As DNA, the CDR3 is TGCAGCGTTTCACCAAGGATGAACACTGAAGCTTTCTTT.

Points on this clonotype: Germline and junction disagree at one end, which may indicate a read error. This chain connects TRBV20-1 to TRBJ1-2; D not certain. The germline CDR1 and CDR2 sequences are DFQATT and SNEGSKA (reference sequence). The CDR3 sequence is 13 residues long. CDR3 sequence: CSAVRSITYGCTF. CDR3 in DNA: TGCAGTGCTGTCAGAAGTATTACCTATGGCTGCACCTTC.

This sequence joins TRBV7-9 and TRBJ2-7, with TRBD1 identical over 7 bases. The CDR3 has 13 amino acids. Germline V gives CDR1 SEHNR, CDR2 FQNEAQ (reference sequence). Trimming cost V 5 bases and J 5 bases; bases outside gene matches: 6. CDR3 residues: CASSLDRADEQYF. For the CDR3, the DNA is TGTGCCAGCAGCCTTGACAGGGCGGACGAGCAGTACTTC. The full variable domain, its missing parts supplied by reference TRBV7-9 and TRBJ2-7, is DTGVSQNPRHKITKRGQNVTFRCDPISEHNRLYWYRQTLGQGPEFLTYFQNEAQLEKSRLLSDRFSAERPKGSFSTLEIQRTEQGDSAMYLCASSLDRADEQYFGPGTRLTVT.

This clonotype was counted many times. This chain links TRBV28 with TRBJ2-5; 13 positions agree with TRBD2. CDR3 length: 20 amino acids. Germline lookup yields CDR1 MDHEN and CDR2 SYDVKM. V shed 2 bases, J shed 3 bases, and the junction held 15 bases outside the gene matches. The CDR3 spells CASSLGGLAGVMDRKETQYF. CDR3 bases: TGTGCCAGCAGTTTAGGTGGACTAGCGGGAGTGATGGATCGTAAAGAGACCCAGTACTTC. Together with reference TRBV28 and TRBJ2-5, the CDR3 gives the full variable domain: DVKVTQSSRYLVKRTGEKVFLECVQDMDHENMFWYRQDPGLGLRLIYFSYDVKMKEKGDIPEGYSVSREKKERFSLILESASTNQTSMYLCASSLGGLAGVMDRKETQYFGPGTRLLVL.

This clonotype occurred a few times. V usage is TRBV4-1 and J usage is TRBJ2-7; D remains unclear. Germline values: CDR1 MGHRA, CDR2 YSYEKL. There are 14 residues in the CDR3. The V end was cut by 3 bases, the J end by 3 bases, with 12 bases between. The DNA of the CDR3 is TGCGCCAGCAGCCATGGGATGGGTCTCTACGAGCAGTACTTC. Translation gives CASSHGMGLYEQYF.

This clonotype was observed at least ten times. The rearrangement joins TRBV9 to TRBJ2-2, with 8 bases aligning to TRBD1. Germline CDR1 SGDLS, CDR2 YYNGEE. After removal of 3 bases from V and 2 bases from J, the junction contained 6 bases not matched to a gene. CDR3 length equals 16 residues. For the CDR3, the DNA is TGTGCCAGCAGCGGCCGGCAGGGGGCTAACACCGGGGAGCTGTTTTTT. This codes for CASSGRQGANTGELFF.

This clonotype was found many times. The chain carries TRBV27 and TRBJ2-7; the D call may be TRBD1 or TRBD2 (5 bases each). CDR1 is MNHEY, CDR2 SMNVEV, per germline (reference sequence). Trimming took 5 bases from V and 6 from J, leaving 23 bases between them. CDR3 size: 16 residues. CDR3 nucleotides: TGTGCCAGCAGTCCCGGGACGGCGATGATGGTCGGCGAGCAGTACTTC. It translates to CASSPGTAMMVGEQYF.

This clonotype was observed at least ten times. The rearrangement links TRBV6-1 to TRBJ1-2, with D perhaps matching TRBD1 (6 bases). Germline CDR1 is MNHNS and CDR2 is SASEGT. This CDR3 contains 16 residues. V was trimmed by 6 bases and J by 8 bases, leaving 25 bases between them. The CDR3 sequence is CASSPRFRRGQLGYTF. The CDR3 DNA reads as TGTGCCAGCAGCCCTAGATTCCGCAGGGGCCAGCTCGGCTACACCTTC.

This clonotype was detected a few times. V gene TRBV9 combines with J gene TRBJ2-7; D remains ambiguous. This CDR3 contains 13 residues. V lost 3 bases and J lost 5, with 12 bases in between. Germline values: CDR1 SGDLS, CDR2 YYNGEE. This chain's CDR3 is CASSEEDSDEQYF. CDR3 sequence (DNA): TGTGCCAGCAGCGAAGAGGATTCGGACGAGCAGTACTTC.

The chain links TRBV11-2 to TRBJ2-7; D unclear. Germline CDR1 reads SGHAT; CDR2 reads FQNNGV. V lost 0 bases, J lost 6 bases, and 12 bases lay in between. CDR3 length: 14 amino acids. CDR3 region: CASSLDRPALEQYF. In DNA, the CDR3 is TGTGCCAGCAGCTTAGATCGACCCGCCCTCGAGCAGTACTTC.

In the case of this clonotype: The junction departs from the called germline gene at one end, perhaps through a read error. The chain couples TRBV7-9 to TRBJ1-4; D gene ambiguous. Per the germline V gene, CDR1 is SEHNR and CDR2 is FQNEAQ (reference sequence). The CDR3 runs to 15 residues. The CDR3 protein is CASSQFRHASERLFF. Written as DNA, the CDR3 is TGTGCCAGCAGCCAATTTAGACATGCGTCTGAAAGACTGTTTTTT.

This clonotype has a count of ten or more. This sequence joins TRBV28 and TRBJ1-1; a weak D match, TRBD1 (6 bases). V lost 2 bases to trimming and J lost 0 bases, with 13 bases between them. This CDR3 has 16 amino acids. Germline V gives CDR1 MDHEN, CDR2 SYDVKM. Written as DNA, the CDR3 is TGTGCCAGCAGTTTAGCAGGGGTAGCAGTGAACACTGAAGCTTTCTTT. This sequence encodes CASSLAGVAVNTEAFF.

This clonotype was observed at least ten times. J is TRBJ2-7 and V is TRBV6-5, with D unclear. Germline V gives CDR1 MNHEY, CDR2 SVGAGI. CDR3 length: 13 amino acids. Between the trimmed V and J ends, which lost 1 base and 1 base, there was a span of 5 bases. The CDR3 reads CASSYLGSYEQYF. The CDR3 DNA reads as TGTGCCAGCAGTTACTTGGGGTCCTACGAGCAGTACTTC.

This clonotype has a count of ten or more. The V call is TRBV24-1, the J call TRBJ2-5; D perhaps matches TRBD1 (6 bases). The CDR3 totals 15 residues. The V and J ends lost 6 bases and 2 bases respectively, with 15 bases between them. CDR1 KGHDR and CDR2 SFDVKD come from the germline V gene. In DNA form, the CDR3 reads TGTGCCACCAGTCCGGGAACAGGGCCTCAAGAGACCCAGTACTTC. The encoded protein is CATSPGTGPQETQYF.

This clonotype was detected many times. This rearrangement joins TRBV20-1 to TRBJ2-7; D not certain. The CDR3 has 14 amino acids. Germline assignment: CDR1 DFQATT and CDR2 SNEGSKA (reference sequence). Trimming removed 6 bases at V and 1 base at J, with 16 bases between. The CDR3 sequence is CSADETASSYEQYF. In DNA, the CDR3 is TGCAGTGCAGATGAGACCGCGTCTTCCTACGAGCAGTACTTC.

The table lists this clonotype with a few counts. The rearrangement joins TRBV9 to TRBJ2-7; the match to TRBD1 covers 10 bases. The V segment lost 4 bases and the J segment 2 bases; nucleotides outside the gene matches: 6. CDR3 size: 15 residues. Germline assignment: CDR1 SGDLS and CDR2 YYNGEE. CDR3 in amino acids: CASSPRGTGAYEQYF. CDR3 in DNA: TGTGCCAGCAGCCCCCGAGGGACAGGGGCCTACGAGCAGTACTTC.

This clonotype was counted ten times or more. The chain is built from TRBV15 and TRBJ2-5; 7 bases agree with TRBD1. Per the germline V gene, CDR1 is LNHNV and CDR2 is YYDKDF (reference sequence). After removal of 5 bases from V and 0 bases from J, the junction contained 9 bases not matched to a gene. The CDR3 covers 16 residues. The CDR3 reads CATSQGTALYQETQYF. CDR3 sequence (DNA): TGTGCCACCAGCCAAGGGACAGCCTTGTACCAAGAGACCCAGTACTTC.

This chain links TRBV5-4 with TRBJ2-7, with TRBD2 matching 9 bases. This CDR3 region has 16 residues. J gave up 0 bases and V 3 bases, and 7 bases lay outside the gene matches. From germline, CDR1 is SGHNT and CDR2 YYREEE (reference sequence). The CDR3 DNA follows: TGTGCCAGCAGCTCCCGCGGGACTAGCTTCTCCTACGAGCAGTACTTC. This encodes CASSSRGTSFSYEQYF.

This clonotype was detected ten times or more. This chain links TRBV19 with TRBJ1-2; tentative D call: TRBD1 (6 bases). CDR1 is LNHDA, CDR2 SQIVND, per germline (reference sequence). CDR3 length: 13 residues. Trimming took 3 bases from V and 2 from J, leaving 7 bases between them. The CDR3 region has the DNA TGTGCCAGTAGTATTCAGGGGAACTATGGCTACACCTTC. It codes for CASSIQGNYGYTF.

Many counts were recorded for this clonotype. This sequence joins TRBV28 and TRBJ2-7, with D perhaps TRBD2 (6 bases). There are 15 residues in the CDR3. Trimming removed 3 bases at V and 5 bases at J, with 17 bases between. CDR1 is MDHEN, CDR2 SYDVKM, per germline. CDR3 loop: CASSLLGGSIDEQYF. The CDR3 coding sequence is TGTGCCAGCAGTTTGCTCGGGGGTTCGATCGACGAGCAGTACTTC.

This clonotype was seen a handful of times. One end of the junction fails to match germline, which may point to a read error. The rearrangement joins TRBV12-3 or TRBV12-4 to TRBJ1-1; no firm D call. This CDR3 has 12 amino acids. The CDR3 nucleotides are TGTGCCGGCAGTTCAGGGAACACTGAAGCTTTCTTT. It translates to CAGSSGNTEAFF.

In this sample, this clonotype turned up many times. The V and J genes are TRBV2 and TRBJ2-7; D is unresolved. This CDR3 spans 14 amino acids. The V and J ends lost 3 bases and 3 bases respectively, with 12 bases between them. Per the germline V gene, CDR1 is SNHLY and CDR2 is FYNNEI. CDR3 sequence (DNA): TGTGCCAGCAGTGAGAGCTCCCCGCGCTACGAGCAGTACTTC. It translates to CASSESSPRYEQYF.